Below, one T cell receptor beta chain is given with its context. This clone was found many times. No antigen is known for it. No per-base quality is available; no much larger clone lies one base away. The data derive from a study of metastatic and nonmetastatic thyroid tumors (dated by TCRdb to 2018 to 2020). About the study as a whole: For patients with malignant and with benign thyroid disease, the researchers compared repertoires between peripheral blood samples and tumor or nodule tissue samples. Summary of the overall study and its limitations: In both blood and tumor samples, malignant tumors were reported to have significantly higher TCR beta diversity than benign nodules.

The library was made by PCR. Sequencing was carried out with an Illumina HiSeq 4000. High-throughput sequencing was used to profile the TCR beta-chain CDR3 region of every patient. As for the authors' bioinformatics: A classifier to discriminate distant-metastatic papillary thyroid cancer patients was built from CDR3 differences across clinicopathological groups. To measure repertoire diversity the researchers used the Shannon index, while the Morisita-Horn index served to gauge how similar the tumor and blood repertoires were. TCRdb reprocessing: public reads trimmed at Q25 with fastp, clones called with MiXCR, in-frame beta chains kept. These V and J calls derive from TCRdb rather than the authors' analysis. For this sample the table gives tens of thousands of clones, of which approximately 17% were detected only once. The ten most abundant clones make up around 7.5% of the sample. Before undergoing thyroid surgery, none of the patients had been given any kind of treatment. Patient clinical samples collected from about 2011 to 2018 were retrospectively analysed using T-cell receptor beta sequencing.

The sample taken for sequencing was blood. This receptor was taken from a female donor with papillary thyroid cancer or a benign thyroid nodule (not recorded which). Some clones in this sample may be carry-over from other donors' samples.

Read as DNA, the sequence is TGTGCCAGCAGCCCCAGCGTGGGGGGCATAGGCGAGCAGTACTTC. Translated, this is CASSPSVGGIGEQYF. The sequence joins TRBV3-1 to TRBJ2-7; the D gene cannot be resolved beyond TRBD1 or TRBD2, each matching 6 bases. The junction carries 19 bases between V and J, which are trimmed by 4 bases and 6 bases respectively. Counted from cysteine to phenylalanine, this CDR3 has 15 amino acids. CDR3 DNA is the only sequence kept; it has 45 bases, read in frame from the first base. Per the germline V gene (reference sequence), LGHDT is the CDR1 and YNNKEL is the CDR2.